Following are 13 T cell receptor beta chains from one sample sequenced in a study of T cell changes during pregnancy in multiple sclerosis. Repertoires were generated with immunoSEQ multiplex PCR, while TCRdb's copy carries only in-frame clones and drops some. The table shows about 97,000 clones, with about 91% occurring only once. Sample: peripheral blood, taken in the second trimester of pregnancy. Receptors were obtained from a female donor with multiple sclerosis, enrolled in a pregnancy study.

The sample holds one count of this clone. CDR3 coding DNA: TGTGCCAGCAGTTTATCGGCTAGCGGGAGCGGTTACGAGCAGTACTTC. Its translation is CASSLSASGSGYEQYF. The rearrangement uses TRBV28 and TRBJ2-7, with TRBD2 matching 10 bases. Germline loops: CDR1 MDHEN, CDR2 SYDVKM. This CDR3 spans 16 amino acids. V lost 1 base to trimming and J lost 4 bases; unmatched junction nucleotides: 7. Full variable domain (rest looked up from reference TRBV28 and TRBJ2-7): DVKVTQSSRYLVKRTGEKVFLECVQDMDHENMFWYRQDPGLGLRLIYFSYDVKMKEKGDIPEGYSVSREKKERFSLILESASTNQTSMYLCASSLSASGSGYEQYFGPGTRLTVT.

The chain carries TRBV11-3 and TRBJ2-1; the D is unclear. The CDR3 is made up of 12 amino acids. The V end was cut by 2 bases, the J end by 9 bases, with 8 bases between. The V gene's germline CDR1 is SGHNT and CDR2 YENEEA. The CDR3 nucleotides read TGTGCCAGCAGCTTAACTCCCGGTGAGCAGTTCTTC. Protein product: CASSLTPGEQFF.

The J gene is TRBJ2-3, the V gene TRBV2; possible D gene TRBD1, 5 bases. The CDR3 contains 16 residues. Looked up from germline, CDR1 is SNHLY and CDR2 is FYNNEI. V was shortened by 4 bases and J by 0 bases, with 14 bases between the two germline ends. The CDR3, as DNA: TGTGCCAGCAGTGCCCCTAGGGGCCATAGCACAGATACGCAGTATTTT. Translating it yields CASSAPRGHSTDTQYF. The entire variable domain, with the rest obtained from reference TRBV2 and TRBJ2-3, is as follows: EPEVTQTPSHQVTQMGQEVILRCVPISNHLYFYWYRQILGQKVEFLVSFYNNEISEKSEIFDDQFSVERPDGSNFTLKIRSTKLEDSAMYFCASSAPRGHSTDTQYFGPGTRLTVL.

The chain couples TRBV5-4 to TRBJ2-1, with 8 bases fitting TRBD2. V trimming: 4 bases; J trimming: 8 bases; junction bases outside the gene matches: 8. The CDR3 length is 14 residues. CDR1 and CDR2 (germline): SGHNT, YYREEE (reference sequence). The CDR3 region is CASSRTGGPYEQFF. CDR3 in DNA: TGTGCCAGCAGCCGTACGGGAGGGCCTTATGAGCAGTTCTTC. The variable domain in full, with the rest retrieved from reference TRBV5-4 and TRBJ2-1, is ETGVTQSPTHLIKTRGQQVTLRCSSQSGHNTVSWYQQALGQGPQFIFQYYREEENGRGNFPPRFSGLQFPNYSSELNVNALELDDSALYLCASSRTGGPYEQFFGPGTRLTVL.

This chain's CDR3 is CASSFRDREQYF. The CDR3, as DNA: TGTGCCAGCAGCTTCCGGGACAGAGAGCAGTACTTC. The J gene is TRBJ2-7, the V gene TRBV11-2, with TRBD1 matching 7 bases. J lost 7 bases, V lost 3 bases, and 3 bases had no gene match. The CDR3 extends over 12 amino acids. Germline V gene lookup returns CDR1 SGHAT and CDR2 FQNNGV.

The CDR3 sequence: CATSGYGTTNTGELFF. The CDR3 nucleotides read TGTGCCACCAGCGGCTACGGGACTACAAACACCGGGGAGCTGTTTTTT. This sequence joins TRBV15 and TRBJ2-2; TRBD2 matches 7 bases. Germline CDR1 is LNHNV and CDR2 is YYDKDF (reference sequence). The CDR3 runs to 16 residues. Trimming at V came to 5 bases and at J to 2 bases, leaving 8 bases not matched to a gene.

The chain couples TRBV30 to TRBJ1-3; no clear D gene. The germline CDR1 and CDR2 sequences are GTSNPN and SVGIG (reference sequence). Trimming stripped 0 bases from V and 0 bases from J, with 6 bases between. The CDR3 spans 14 residues. The CDR3 here is CAWSVFGSGNTIYF. The CDR3 DNA is TGTGCCTGGAGTGTATTCGGCTCTGGAAACACCATATATTTT. The whole variable domain, remainder taken from reference TRBV30 and TRBJ1-3, is SQTIHQWPATLVQPVGSPLSLECTVEGTSNPNLYWYRQAAGRGLQLLFYSVGIGQISSEVPQNLSASRPQDRQFILSSKKLLLSDSGFYLCAWSVFGSGNTIYFGEGSWLTVV.

The genes are TRBV9 and TRBJ1-6; TRBD1 matches at 7 bases. Germline V gene sequence: CDR1 SGDLS, CDR2 YYNGEE. The CDR3 loop spans 13 amino acids. J lost 6 bases, V lost 8 bases, and 5 bases had no gene match. The CDR3 region is CASSDRANSPLHF. DNA of the CDR3: TGTGCCAGTTCCGACAGGGCTAATTCACCCCTCCACTTT.

This clone was found once. The V and J genes are TRBV28 and TRBJ2-5, with 8 bases identical to TRBD2. Germline lookup yields CDR1 MDHEN and CDR2 SYDVKM. The trim removed 7 bases at V and 4 bases at J, leaving 14 bases unmatched. This CDR3 region has 16 residues. The CDR3 loop is CASTYLAGPQRETQYF. The CDR3 coding sequence is TGTGCCAGCACCTACCTAGCGGGTCCTCAAAGAGAGACCCAGTACTTC.

V usage is TRBV10-1 and J usage is TRBJ2-7; TRBD1 might be the D (5 bases). The V gene's germline CDR1 is WNHNN and CDR2 SYGVQD (reference sequence). The CDR3 is 14 amino acids. The V end was cut by 0 bases, the J end by 1 base, with 7 bases between. Here the CDR3 reads CASSESGHSYEQYF. The CDR3 nucleotides are TGCGCCAGCAGTGAGTCAGGACATTCCTACGAGCAGTACTTC.

The rearrangement links TRBV19 to TRBJ2-5; 7 bases are a match to TRBD1. The length of the CDR3 is 14 residues. From germline, CDR1 is LNHDA and CDR2 SQIVND (reference sequence). J lost 5 bases, V lost 6 bases, and 9 bases had no gene match. For the CDR3, the DNA is TGTGCCAGTAGGCGAGACAGGGCTGGGGAGACCCAGTACTTC. This translates into CASRRDRAGETQYF.

This clone came up once. This chain joins TRBV7-9 and TRBJ2-1, with TRBD2 identical over 9 bases. CDR1 and CDR2 from the germline V gene are SEHNR and FQNEAQ (reference sequence). V was clipped by 4 bases and J by 4 bases; unmatched bases: 5. CDR3 length: 15 residues. The chain's CDR3 is CASSSAGGLYNEQFF. CDR3 nucleotide sequence: TGTGCCAGCAGCTCAGCGGGAGGACTATACAATGAGCAGTTCTTC.

CDR3 loop: CASSIRGLSSAGELFF. CDR3 nucleotides: TGTGCCAGTAGTATAAGGGGACTTTCCAGCGCCGGGGAGCTGTTTTTT. The chain uses TRBV19 and TRBJ2-2; D is possibly TRBD2 (6 bases). V lost 2 bases, J lost 6 bases, and 16 bases lay in between. The germline CDR1 and CDR2 sequences are LNHDA and SQIVND (reference sequence). The CDR3 has 16 residues.